The source of this T cell receptor (beta chain) is a study of Graves' ophthalmopathy and Graves' hyperthyroidism. Moderately to severely active ophthalmopathy under 3 months, CAS at least 3, NOSPECS at least 4. It was on clinical symptoms, serum thyroxine, TRAb, thyroid ultrasound and orbital computed tomography that diagnosis relied. The CDR3 is 13 residues long. Trimming took 6 bases from V and 8 from J, leaving 16 bases between them. There are many counts of this clonotype. Investigators amplified TCR beta CDR3 regions from RNA transcripts. The first-round RT-PCR employed HTBI primers together with the Qiagen OneStep RT-PCR kit. A multiplex PCR was then performed as the second round. TCRdb independently ran MiXCR on the multiplex PCR reads; one entry per CDR3 protein. Here the sample spans approximately 460,000 distinct CDR3 sequences, under 15% being singletons.

Sequenced sample: blood. This clonotype was obtained from a woman aged 25 to 39 with Graves' ophthalmopathy. This chain joins TRBV12-3 or TRBV12-4 and TRBJ1-1, with D maybe TRBD1 (5 bases). The CDR3 coding sequence is TGTGCCAGCAGCCCCTCAGGGAGGGAGGAAGCTTTCTTT. It translates to CASSPSGREEAFF.